Listed here are 22 T cell receptor beta chains from one sample, sequenced in a study of cytomegalovirus exposure and HLA in healthy donors. The study ran its PCR with 60 Vbeta and 13 Jbeta primers. This table comes from immunoSEQ multiplex PCR, and its TCRdb copy is limited to in-frame clones, with some not included. The sample table includes approximately 190,000 clones. The source material was PBMCs. The receptor set was obtained from a man aged 25-45 years in good health and CMV-seronegative.

This chain links TRBV4-3 with TRBJ1-5; D remains ambiguous. V was shortened by 0 bases and J by 6 bases, with 9 bases between the two germline ends. The CDR3 is 14 amino acids. Germline loops: CDR1 LGHNA, CDR2 YSLEER. CDR3 nucleotide sequence: TGCGCCAGCAGCCAAGATCTTGAGCGTCAGCCCCAGCATTTT. Protein: CASSQDLERQPQHF.

The V gene is TRBV10-1, the J gene TRBJ2-7; perhaps TRBD1 as D (6 bases). CDR3 length equals 15 residues. The V end was cut by 0 bases, the J end by 3 bases, with 12 bases between. Germline loops: CDR1 WNHNN, CDR2 SYGVQD (reference sequence). The CDR3 coding sequence is TGCGCCAGCAGTGAGTCGTTACAGGGTGACTACGAGCAGTACTTC. Protein sequence: CASSESLQGDYEQYF.

For this clone: At one end the junction does not follow the germline gene, possibly because of a read error. The chain employs TRBV2 and TRBJ2-5, with TRBD1 identical over 12 bases. The CDR3 has 15 residues. Germline V gene lookup returns CDR1 SNHLY and CDR2 FYNNEI. The CDR3 sequence: CAGRGQGARGETQYF. For the CDR3, the DNA is TGTGCCGGCAGGGGACAGGGGGCTCGAGGAGAGACCCAGTACTTC.

The V call is TRBV7-3, the J call TRBJ2-2; a weak D match, TRBD2 (6 bases). CDR1 is SGHTA and CDR2 is FQGTGA in the germline V gene. This CDR3 is 17 amino acids long. V was trimmed by 3 bases and J by 3 bases, leaving 17 bases between them. The CDR3 reads CASSLVPAGRHTGELFF. The CDR3 DNA follows: TGTGCCAGCAGCTTGGTTCCGGCGGGGCGGCACACCGGGGAGCTGTTTTTT.

J is TRBJ1-4 and V is TRBV6-1; TRBD1 matches 7 bases. V shed 3 bases, J shed 0 bases, and the junction held 7 bases outside the gene matches. Germline V gene lookup returns CDR1 MNHNS and CDR2 SASEGT. This CDR3 has 17 amino acids. CDR3 DNA: TGTGCCAGCAGTGAGTTGACAGGGAGTACAACTAATGAAAAACTGTTTTTT. Encoded protein: CASSELTGSTTNEKLFF.

J is TRBJ1-4 and V is TRBV2; no firm D call. The germline V gene has CDR1 SNHLY and CDR2 FYNNEI. CDR3 length equals 12 residues. With 8 bases removed from V and 5 bases from J, the gap between germline ends came to 9 bases. CDR3: CASGQLNEKLFF. The CDR3 coding sequence is TGTGCCAGCGGGCAGCTAAATGAAAAACTGTTTTTT.

This rearrangement joins TRBV7-3 to TRBJ2-3; TRBD2 matches at 8 bases. The V gene's germline CDR1 is SGHTA and CDR2 FQGTGA. V lost 5 bases, J lost 6 bases, and 4 bases stayed unmatched. The CDR3 spans 13 residues. The CDR3 DNA sequence: TGTGCCAGCAGCCCAGGCGGGAGGGATACGCAGTATTTT. This sequence encodes CASSPGGRDTQYF.

The V call is TRBV19, the J call TRBJ2-1; 16 bases match TRBD2. The J segment lost 10 bases and the V segment lost 5 bases, leaving 8 bases of the junction unmatched. Germline CDR1 LNHDA, CDR2 SQIVND (reference sequence). The CDR3 extends over 16 amino acids. This CDR3 reads CASSRTGTSGRAEQFF. The CDR3 DNA reads as TGTGCCAGTAGTCGAACCGGGACTAGCGGGAGGGCCGAGCAGTTCTTC.

The rearrangement uses TRBV5-1 and TRBJ2-5, with TRBD2 identical over 14 bases. Germline CDR1 and CDR2: SGHRS and YFSETQ. The CDR3 contains 16 residues. Trimming took 4 bases from V and 4 from J; bases not matched to a gene: 6. The CDR3, as DNA: TGCGCCAGCAGCCCAGGGACTAGCGGGAGAGGAGAGACCCAGTACTTC. Protein sequence: CASSPGTSGRGETQYF.

As DNA, the CDR3 is TGTGCCAGTACCCCACCTCTCGGGGGGGGTCACAATGAGCAGTTCTTC. Its translation is CASTPPLGGGHNEQFF. V usage is TRBV19 and J usage is TRBJ2-1; 8 positions agree with TRBD2. The germline gives CDR1 LNHDA, CDR2 SQIVND (reference sequence). The CDR3 extends over 16 amino acids. J gave up 5 bases and V 7 bases, and 13 bases lay outside the gene matches.

The chain couples TRBV10-1 to TRBJ2-5; TRBD1 matches at 9 bases. Germline V gene lookup returns CDR1 WNHNN and CDR2 SYGVQD (reference sequence). V gave up 5 bases and J gave up 5 bases; unmatched junction bases: 3. CDR3 length: 13 residues. The CDR3 region is CASSTGGGETQYF. The DNA for the CDR3 is TGCGCCAGCAGTACAGGGGGCGGGGAGACCCAGTACTTC.

The chain carries TRBV7-3 and TRBJ2-2, with 12 bases matching TRBD2. The germline CDR1 and CDR2 sequences are SGHTA and FQGTGA. The ends lost 5 bases at V and 4 bases at J; junction bases unmatched: 2. This CDR3 is 15 amino acids long. This chain's CDR3 is CASSMGLAGTGELFF. DNA of the CDR3: TGTGCCAGCAGCATGGGACTAGCGGGCACCGGGGAGCTGTTTTTT.

CDR3 coding DNA: TGCAGCGCCCGCGGGACTAGCGGTTACAATGAGCAGTTCTTC. It yields the protein CSARGTSGYNEQFF. This sequence joins TRBV29-1 and TRBJ2-1; 11 bases are a match to TRBD2. Unmatched junction bases numbered 6, after V lost 7 bases and J lost 4 bases. This CDR3 spans 14 amino acids. Per germline, CDR1 SQVTM and CDR2 ANQGSEA.

The chain has TRBV9 and TRBJ2-1; D may be TRBD2 (5 bases). Germline CDR1 is SGDLS and CDR2 is YYNGEE. Trimming removed 3 bases from V and 1 base from J, with 17 bases in between. This CDR3 has 17 residues. The CDR3 DNA sequence: TGTGCCAGCAGCGCCCGGGAACAGTTAATTTCCTACAATGAGCAGTTCTTC. It encodes CASSAREQLISYNEQFF.

CDR3 loop: CASSLAAEGPNTGELFF. CDR3 nucleotides: TGTGCCAGCAGTTTAGCAGCGGAAGGGCCAAACACCGGGGAGCTGTTTTTT. The rearrangement joins TRBV28 to TRBJ2-2; D is possibly TRBD2 (5 bases). CDR3 size: 17 residues. The germline V gene encodes CDR1 MDHEN and CDR2 SYDVKM. Trimming took 2 bases from V and 2 from J, leaving 15 bases between them.

The chain has TRBV30 and TRBJ2-7, with 7 bases lining up with TRBD2. Unmatched junction bases numbered 3, after V lost 2 bases and J lost 2 bases. Germline-derived CDR1 and CDR2 are GTSNPN and SVGIG (reference sequence). The CDR3 length is 13 residues. The CDR3 DNA is TGTGCCTGGAGTCCGGGGGGAACCTACGAGCAGTACTTC. Amino acid sequence: CAWSPGGTYEQYF. Full variable domain (missing parts from reference TRBV30 and TRBJ2-7): SQTIHQWPATLVQPVGSPLSLECTVEGTSNPNLYWYRQAAGRGLQLLFYSVGIGQISSEVPQNLSASRPQDRQFILSSKKLLLSDSGFYLCAWSPGGTYEQYFGPGTRLTVT.

The chain couples TRBV5-4 to TRBJ2-1, with 7 bases aligning to TRBD2. This CDR3 is 17 amino acids long. Germline V gives CDR1 SGHNT, CDR2 YYREEE (reference sequence). V lost 0 bases and J lost 2; bases outside the gene matches: 8. The DNA of the CDR3 is TGTGCCAGCAGCTTGGACGGGGGAGGGCCCCCCTACAATGAGCAGTTCTTC. This sequence encodes CASSLDGGGPPYNEQFF.

The gene calls are TRBV6-5 and TRBJ2-3; D may be TRBD1 (6 bases). Germline V CDR1 and CDR2: MNHEY, SVGAGI. This CDR3 comprises 14 residues. Trimming shortened V by 4 bases and J by 2 bases, and 10 bases separated the two germline ends. CDR3 sequence: CASSWGQATDTQYF. In DNA form, the CDR3 reads TGTGCCAGCAGTTGGGGACAAGCCACAGATACGCAGTATTTT.

The chain joins TRBV5-6 to TRBJ1-5; D perhaps matches TRBD1 (5 bases). Germline V lookup: CDR1 SGHDT, CDR2 YYEEEE. V dropped 0 bases and J dropped 7 bases, with 11 bases sitting between them. This CDR3 comprises 14 residues. The CDR3 here is CASSLGGGRQPQHF. The CDR3 DNA is TGTGCCAGCAGCTTGGGGGGGGGACGGCAGCCCCAGCATTTT.

This chain connects TRBV18 to TRBJ1-1; possibly TRBD1 for D (5 bases). V lost 1 base, J lost 1 base, and 16 bases lay in between. The CDR3 spans 17 residues. CDR1 KGHSH and CDR2 LQKENI come from the germline V gene. The CDR3 loop reads CASSPLGSRVGNTEAFF. CDR3 coding DNA: TGTGCCAGCTCACCACTGGGTAGCAGGGTGGGGAACACTGAAGCTTTCTTT.

The rearrangement joins TRBV6-6 to TRBJ2-2; 9 nucleotides line up with TRBD2. V trimming: 0 bases; J trimming: 3 bases; junction bases outside the gene matches: 2. This CDR3 region has 16 residues. Germline loops: CDR1 MNHNY, CDR2 SVGAGI (reference sequence). CDR3 nucleotide sequence: TGTGCCAGCAGTTACTCGAGGACTAGCGACACCGGGGAGCTGTTTTTT. It encodes CASSYSRTSDTGELFF.

J is TRBJ2-7 and V is TRBV10-2; TRBD1 aligns across 8 bases. The CDR3 spans 16 residues. Germline CDR1 WSHSY, CDR2 SAAADI. V dropped 2 bases and J dropped 6; count of bases not matched to a gene: 12. CDR3 amino acids: CASSEIPGGLSPEQYF. The CDR3 region has the DNA TGCGCCAGCAGTGAGATTCCAGGGGGCTTATCACCCGAGCAGTACTTC.